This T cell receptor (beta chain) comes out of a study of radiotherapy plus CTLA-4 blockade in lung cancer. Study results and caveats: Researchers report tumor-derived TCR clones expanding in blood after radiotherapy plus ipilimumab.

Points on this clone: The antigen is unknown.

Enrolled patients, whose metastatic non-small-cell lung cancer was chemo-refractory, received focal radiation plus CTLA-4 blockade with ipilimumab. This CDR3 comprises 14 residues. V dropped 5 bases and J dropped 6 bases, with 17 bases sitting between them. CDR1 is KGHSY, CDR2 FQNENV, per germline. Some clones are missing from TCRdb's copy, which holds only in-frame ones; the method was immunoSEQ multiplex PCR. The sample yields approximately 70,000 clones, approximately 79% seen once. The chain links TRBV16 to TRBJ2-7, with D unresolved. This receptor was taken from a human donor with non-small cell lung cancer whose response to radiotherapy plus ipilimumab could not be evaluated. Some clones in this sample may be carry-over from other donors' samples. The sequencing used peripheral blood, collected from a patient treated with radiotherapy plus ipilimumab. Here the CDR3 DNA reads TGTGCCAGCAGCTTACCAGGTCAGTCGCCCGAGCAGTACTTC. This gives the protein CASSLPGQSPEQYF.